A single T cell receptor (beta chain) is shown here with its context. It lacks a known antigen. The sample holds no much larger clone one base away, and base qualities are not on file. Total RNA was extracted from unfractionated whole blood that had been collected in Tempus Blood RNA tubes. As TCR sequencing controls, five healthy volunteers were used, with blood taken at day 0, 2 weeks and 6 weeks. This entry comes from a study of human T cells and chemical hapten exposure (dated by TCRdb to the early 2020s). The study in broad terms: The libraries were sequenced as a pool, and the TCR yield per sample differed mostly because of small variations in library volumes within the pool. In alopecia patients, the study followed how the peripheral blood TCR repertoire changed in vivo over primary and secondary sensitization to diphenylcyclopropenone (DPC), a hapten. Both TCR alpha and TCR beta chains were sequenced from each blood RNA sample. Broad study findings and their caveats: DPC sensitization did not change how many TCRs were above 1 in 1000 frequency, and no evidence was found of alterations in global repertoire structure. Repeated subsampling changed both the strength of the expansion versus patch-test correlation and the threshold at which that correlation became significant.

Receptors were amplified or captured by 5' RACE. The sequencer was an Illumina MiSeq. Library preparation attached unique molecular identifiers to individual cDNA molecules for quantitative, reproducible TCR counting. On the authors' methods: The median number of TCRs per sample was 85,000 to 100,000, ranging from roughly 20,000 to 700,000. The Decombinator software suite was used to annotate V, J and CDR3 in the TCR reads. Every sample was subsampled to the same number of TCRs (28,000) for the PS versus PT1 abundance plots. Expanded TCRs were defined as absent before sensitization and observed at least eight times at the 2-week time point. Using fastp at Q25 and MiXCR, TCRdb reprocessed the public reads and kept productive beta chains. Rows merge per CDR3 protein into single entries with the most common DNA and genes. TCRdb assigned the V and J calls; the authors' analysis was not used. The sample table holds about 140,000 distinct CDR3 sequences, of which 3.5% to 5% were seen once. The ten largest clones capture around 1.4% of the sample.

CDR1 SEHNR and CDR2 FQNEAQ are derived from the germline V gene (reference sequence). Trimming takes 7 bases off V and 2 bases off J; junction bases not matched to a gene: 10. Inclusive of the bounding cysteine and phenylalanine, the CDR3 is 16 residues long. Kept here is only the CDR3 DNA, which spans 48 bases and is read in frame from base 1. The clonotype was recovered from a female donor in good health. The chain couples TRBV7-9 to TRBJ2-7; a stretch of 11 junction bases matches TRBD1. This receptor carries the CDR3 CASTRLWDRGTYEQYF. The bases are TGTGCCAGCACCCGCTTATGGGACAGGGGGACCTACGAGCAGTACTTC. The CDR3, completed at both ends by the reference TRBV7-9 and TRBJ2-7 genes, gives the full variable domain DTGVSQNPRHKITKRGQNVTFRCDPISEHNRLYWYRQTLGQGPEFLTYFQNEAQLEKSRLLSDRFSAERPKGSFSTLEIQRTEQGDSAMYLCASTRLWDRGTYEQYFGPGTRLTVT.